Following are 28 T cell receptor beta chains from one sample sequenced in a study of long-term antiretroviral therapy in people with HIV. Sequencing used immunoSEQ v3.0 at survey level. The assay was immunoSEQ multiplex PCR, and TCRdb's table has in-frame clones only and misses some. The table shows under 30,000 clones, with about four fifths occurring only once. This specimen consisted of unsorted PBMCs, obtained 0.7 years before starting antiretroviral therapy. All receptors derive from a man aged 30 to 45 with HIV.

There are a few counts of this clone. The gene calls are TRBV10-1 and TRBJ2-3, with 8 bases fitting TRBD2. CDR1 and CDR2 (germline): WNHNN, SYGVQD (reference sequence). This CDR3 has 16 residues. The V segment lost 4 bases and the J segment 5 bases; nucleotides outside the gene matches: 11. For the CDR3, the DNA is TGCGCCAGCAGTGGACTAGCGCGCTATATTAAAGATACGCAGTATTTT. This codes for CASSGLARYIKDTQYF.

The chain uses TRBV29-1 and TRBJ2-4; 8 nucleotides match TRBD1. Germline lookup yields CDR1 SQVTM and CDR2 ANQGSEA. The CDR3 consists of 15 residues. The CDR3 here is CRWRLQGGAKNIQYF. The CDR3 nucleotides read TGCAGGTGGAGGTTACAGGGGGGAGCCAAAAACATTCAGTACTTC.

V is TRBV5-1 and J is TRBJ1-2; TRBD1 is a possible D gene (6 bases). Between the trimmed V and J ends, which lost 0 bases and 4 bases, there was a span of 13 bases. The CDR3 contains 15 residues. Germline V gives CDR1 SGHRS, CDR2 YFSETQ. The DNA of the CDR3 is TGCGCCAGCAGCTTGGTTGCGGGGGCGGCCTATGGCTACACCTTC. Translated, it gives CASSLVAGAAYGYTF.

The rearrangement links TRBV5-6 to TRBJ2-1, with TRBD1 matching over 7 bases. The ends lost 3 bases at V and 7 bases at J; junction bases unmatched: 13. The CDR3 spans 16 residues. The germline CDR1 and CDR2 sequences are SGHDT and YYEEEE. DNA of the CDR3: TGTGCCAGCAGCTCGAGAAACCCGGGACAGCTTAATGAGCAGTTCTTC. Translation: CASSSRNPGQLNEQFF.

Written as DNA, the CDR3 is TGCAGTGCGTACGAGGACAGGCTATACACCTTC. As protein: CSAYEDRLYTF. The genes are TRBV20-1 and TRBJ1-2; 7 bases are a match to TRBD1. J lost 11 bases, V lost 6 bases, and 9 bases had no gene match. CDR3 length: 11 amino acids. Germline V CDR1 and CDR2: DFQATT, SNEGSKA (reference sequence).

This sequence joins TRBV9 and TRBJ2-7; 7 nucleotides align to TRBD1. CDR1 is SGDLS, CDR2 YYNGEE, per germline. The CDR3 loop spans 14 amino acids. J was trimmed by 4 bases and V by 4 bases; bases with no gene match: 8. In DNA form, the CDR3 reads TGTGCCAGCAGCCAGGGACAGAAGGGATACGAGCAGTACTTC. Translation gives CASSQGQKGYEQYF. Using reference TRBV9 and TRBJ2-7 for the parts outside the CDR3, the full variable domain is DSGVTQTPKHLITATGQRVTLRCSPRSGDLSVYWYQQSLDQGLQFLIQYYNGEERAKGNILERFSAQQFPDLHSELNLSSLELGDSALYFCASSQGQKGYEQYFGPGTRLTVT.

This chain joins TRBV10-1 and TRBJ2-7; 9 nucleotides align to TRBD1. With 4 bases clipped from V and 4 bases from J, the junction kept 8 bases outside the gene matches. Germline values: CDR1 WNHNN, CDR2 SYGVQD (reference sequence). This CDR3 has 15 residues. The CDR3 DNA follows: TGCGCCAGCAGTGGACCGGGACAGGGTTTTTACGAGCAGTACTTC. Protein sequence: CASSGPGQGFYEQYF.

The CDR3 loop is CAISVGTGELFF. The CDR3 DNA sequence: TGTGCCATCAGTGTGGGTACCGGGGAGCTGTTTTTT. The V call is TRBV10-3, the J call TRBJ2-2; unclear D gene. The V end was cut by 4 bases, the J end by 5 bases, with 5 bases between. The V gene's germline CDR1 is ENHRY and CDR2 SYGVKD. The length of the CDR3 is 12 residues.

This rearrangement joins TRBV11-2 to TRBJ1-6, with D perhaps matching TRBD1 (5 bases). The CDR3 is 15 amino acids. Germline CDR1 reads SGHAT; CDR2 reads FQNNGV. V was trimmed by 2 bases and J by 9 bases, leaving 14 bases between them. The CDR3 bases are TGTGCCAGCAGCTTATTTCGGCAGGGTAGTTCACCCCTCCACTTT. It yields the protein CASSLFRQGSSPLHF.

The J gene is TRBJ1-1, the V gene TRBV6-5; D gene ambiguous. Germline assignment: CDR1 MNHEY and CDR2 SVGAGI. Trimming shortened V by 3 bases and J by 0 bases, and 14 bases separated the two germline ends. This CDR3 comprises 16 residues. CDR3 residues: CASSYWVGRMNTEAFF. DNA for the CDR3: TGTGCCAGCAGTTATTGGGTCGGACGGATGAACACTGAAGCTTTCTTT.

V and J are TRBV25-1 and TRBJ2-2; D may be TRBD1 (6 bases). Per the germline V gene, CDR1 is MGHDK and CDR2 is SYGVNS. The CDR3 is 16 amino acids. Trimming removed 3 bases from V and 2 bases from J, with 13 bases in between. The CDR3 loop is CASSDPDRSNTGELFF. For the CDR3, the DNA is TGTGCCAGCAGTGATCCCGACAGGAGTAACACCGGGGAGCTGTTTTTT.

CDR3 DNA sequence: TGTGCCAGCAGCTTAGTAGGGCCCGGGGAGCTGTTTTTT. Translation gives CASSLVGPGELFF. The chain carries TRBV11-2 and TRBJ2-2; no clear D. This CDR3 region has 13 residues. Trimming pared 1 base from V and 6 bases from J, leaving 6 bases between. Germline lookup yields CDR1 SGHAT and CDR2 FQNNGV.

The CDR3 DNA reads TGCGCCAGCAGCTTGGATCGTTTCAAGAACACTGAAGCTTTCTTT. This sequence encodes CASSLDRFKNTEAFF. The rearrangement links TRBV5-1 to TRBJ1-1; D gene ambiguous. The V end was cut by 0 bases, the J end by 1 base, with 10 bases between. Germline V gene sequence: CDR1 SGHRS, CDR2 YFSETQ. The CDR3 contains 15 residues.

The J gene is TRBJ2-1, the V gene TRBV27; a weak D match, TRBD2 (5 bases). The CDR3 covers 12 residues. V was trimmed by 2 bases and J by 10 bases, leaving 9 bases between them. Germline CDR1 MNHEY, CDR2 SMNVEV (reference sequence). Written as DNA, the CDR3 is TGTGCCAGCAGTTTAACCGGGGTCGAGCAGTTCTTC. Its translation is CASSLTGVEQFF.

The genes are TRBV10-2 and TRBJ1-5; D may be TRBD1 (5 bases). Germline assignment: CDR1 WSHSY and CDR2 SAAADI. CDR3 length: 16 amino acids. V lost 3 bases, J lost 1 base, and 13 bases lay in between. Here the CDR3 reads CASSELGEASNQPQHF. The CDR3 region has the DNA TGCGCCAGCAGTGAATTGGGGGAGGCCAGCAATCAGCCCCAGCATTTT.

The rearrangement uses TRBV19 and TRBJ1-1; 8 nucleotides line up with TRBD1. The CDR3 has 13 residues. Germline loops: CDR1 LNHDA, CDR2 SQIVND (reference sequence). Trimming removed 9 bases from V and 8 bases from J; junction bases left unmatched: 11. The CDR3 is CASSPGTGSEAFF. The DNA of the CDR3 is TGTGCCAGCAGTCCAGGGACAGGATCAGAAGCTTTCTTT.

The CDR3 spells CAWSVQLVGGGEQYF. Here the CDR3 DNA reads TGTGCCTGGAGTGTACAGCTAGTTGGAGGTGGCGAGCAGTACTTC. This chain joins TRBV30 and TRBJ2-7, with D perhaps matching TRBD2 (5 bases). Germline V CDR1 and CDR2: GTSNPN, SVGIG (reference sequence). Trimming shortened V by 0 bases and J by 6 bases, and 18 bases separated the two germline ends. This CDR3 is 15 amino acids long.

The V call is TRBV27, the J call TRBJ1-2; D not resolved. Trimming cost V 3 bases and J 1 base, with 6 bases left between them. Looked up from germline, CDR1 is MNHEY and CDR2 is SMNVEV (reference sequence). The CDR3 is made up of 13 amino acids. As DNA, the CDR3 is TGTGCCAGCAGTTTGGCACATAACTATGGCTACACCTTC. Translated, it gives CASSLAHNYGYTF.

The rearrangement joins TRBV28 to TRBJ2-5; 7 positions match TRBD2. Germline CDR1 MDHEN, CDR2 SYDVKM. Unmatched junction bases numbered 7, after V lost 3 bases and J lost 3 bases. The CDR3 loop spans 15 amino acids. The CDR3 is CASSFVGRGEETQYF. CDR3 DNA: TGTGCCAGCAGTTTTGTGGGGAGGGGTGAAGAGACCCAGTACTTC.

V and J are TRBV21-1 and TRBJ2-7; the table's TRBD1 call for D was not verified on the DNA. TRBV21-1 is designated a pseudogene. This CDR3 contains 13 residues. The chain's CDR3 is CARDRDHLGEQYF. The DNA for the CDR3 is TGTGCCAGGGACAGGGACCATTTGGGGGAGCAGTACTTC.

This clone was seen only once. The chain combines TRBV4-3 with TRBJ2-7, with 8 bases fitting TRBD1. J was trimmed by 5 bases and V by 3 bases; bases with no gene match: 9. The CDR3 has 15 residues. Germline CDR1 is LGHNA and CDR2 is YSLEER. CDR3 DNA sequence: TGCGCCAGCAGCCAGGGTAGACAGGGGTTGGACGAGCAGTACTTC. Protein: CASSQGRQGLDEQYF.

The genes are TRBV6-6 and TRBJ2-7; 8 bases line up with TRBD1. The CDR3 has 14 residues. Germline CDR1 is MNHNY and CDR2 is SVGAGI (reference sequence). With 9 bases clipped from V and 4 bases from J, the junction kept 11 bases outside the gene matches. The CDR3 here is CASRVDRGRYEQYF. Here the CDR3 DNA reads TGTGCCAGTCGGGTCGACAGGGGCCGGTACGAGCAGTACTTC.

The chain is built from TRBV6-6 and TRBJ2-1; 10 nucleotides line up with TRBD1. The CDR3 covers 15 residues. The V gene end was trimmed by 6 bases and the J gene end by 8 bases; junction bases not matched to a gene: 10. Germline V lookup: CDR1 MNHNY, CDR2 SVGAGI (reference sequence). Here the CDR3 DNA reads TGTGCCAGCAGCCTCGACAGGGGGCAAGGCCATGAGCAGTTCTTC. It yields the protein CASSLDRGQGHEQFF.

The rearrangement uses TRBV19 and TRBJ1-5; 7 bases fit TRBD1. With 7 bases clipped from V and 6 bases from J, the junction kept 9 bases outside the gene matches. Germline lookup yields CDR1 LNHDA and CDR2 SQIVND (reference sequence). The CDR3 has 14 residues. The CDR3 here is CASTINRGAQPQHF. In DNA form, the CDR3 reads TGTGCCAGTACCATCAACAGGGGCGCTCAGCCCCAGCATTTT.

The CDR3 loop is CASSVAGGVYNEQFF. The CDR3 nucleotides are TGTGCCAGCAGCGTAGCGGGGGGCGTCTACAATGAGCAGTTCTTC. The chain has TRBV9 and TRBJ2-1, with D possibly being TRBD2 (7 bases). The V end was cut by 0 bases, the J end by 3 bases, with 10 bases between. Germline CDR1 is SGDLS and CDR2 is YYNGEE. This CDR3 contains 15 residues. The full variable domain, rest sourced from reference TRBV9 and TRBJ2-1, is DSGVTQTPKHLITATGQRVTLRCSPRSGDLSVYWYQQSLDQGLQFLIQYYNGEERAKGNILERFSAQQFPDLHSELNLSSLELGDSALYFCASSVAGGVYNEQFFGPGTRLTVL.

The chain combines TRBV18 with TRBJ1-5; D might be TRBD1 (5 bases). In germline, CDR1 is KGHSH, CDR2 LQKENI. The CDR3 extends over 15 amino acids. Trimming shortened V by 2 bases and J by 1 base, and 9 bases separated the two germline ends. For the CDR3, the DNA is TGTGCCAGCTCACCAGAGGGGATAAGCAATCAGCCCCAGCATTTT. Translating gives CASSPEGISNQPQHF.

The chain links TRBV27 to TRBJ2-1; weak D call: TRBD2 (6 bases). The CDR3 has 16 amino acids. Germline V CDR1 and CDR2: MNHEY, SMNVEV (reference sequence). V lost 5 bases and J lost 1, with 15 bases in between. CDR3 loop: CASSLPGRESYNEQFF. In DNA, the CDR3 is TGTGCCAGCAGTCTACCCGGGAGAGAGTCCTACAATGAGCAGTTCTTC.

This chain joins TRBV6-6 and TRBJ2-1, with TRBD2 identical over 9 bases. V shed 0 bases and J 9 bases; nucleotides not matched to a gene: 3. The CDR3 is 14 residues long. CDR1 and CDR2 from the germline V gene are MNHNY and SVGAGI (reference sequence). In nucleotides, the CDR3 is TGTGCCAGCAGTTACTCGGCTAGCGGGATTGAGCAGTTCTTC. The encoded protein is CASSYSASGIEQFF.